The 7 T cell receptor beta chains listed next were all sequenced from one sample in a study of cytomegalovirus exposure and HLA in healthy donors. Primers: 60 Vbeta forward and 13 Jbeta reverse. This table comes from immunoSEQ multiplex PCR, and its TCRdb copy is limited to in-frame clones, with some not included. The sample comprises about 130,000 clones, 60% to 85% of which are singletons, and approximately 1% rests with the top ten. What was sequenced was PBMCs. These receptors all stem from a human donor in good health.

The chain joins TRBV7-9 to TRBJ1-3; 9 nucleotides line up with TRBD1. The CDR3 is 14 residues long. V gave up 4 bases and J gave up 7 bases; unmatched junction bases: 5. Germline V gene sequence: CDR1 SEHNR, CDR2 FQNEAQ (reference sequence). CDR3: CASSSQQGANTIYF. Here the CDR3 DNA reads TGTGCCAGCAGCTCGCAACAGGGGGCGAACACCATATATTTT.

This sequence joins TRBV5-1 and TRBJ2-1; TRBD2 might be the D (7 bases). V lost 4 bases and J 5 bases, leaving 19 bases between the germline ends. The CDR3 loop spans 16 amino acids. Germline assignment: CDR1 SGHRS and CDR2 YFSETQ. The CDR3 DNA follows: TGCGCCAGCAGCCCGGATGGGGGGGCGAACCACAATGAGCAGTTCTTC. Translated: CASSPDGGANHNEQFF.

This clone has just one count. The gene calls are TRBV21-1 and TRBJ1-5. TRBV21-1 has pseudogene status. The CDR3 is 12 amino acids. This CDR3 reads CASSFSVQPQHF. As DNA, the CDR3 is TGTGCCAGCAGCTTTTCGGTTCAGCCCCAGCATTTT.

The V gene is TRBV5-1, the J gene TRBJ1-4; D might be TRBD1 (6 bases). CDR1 is SGHRS, CDR2 YFSETQ, per germline. The CDR3 sequence is 15 residues long. Trimming took 0 bases from V and 8 from J, leaving 14 bases between them. This CDR3 reads CASSLGGRGNEKLFF. In DNA form, the CDR3 reads TGCGCCAGCAGCTTGGGCGGGAGGGGGAACGAAAAACTGTTTTTT. The whole variable domain, filled in from reference TRBV5-1 and TRBJ1-4, reads KAGVTQTPRYLIKTRGQQVTLSCSPISGHRSVSWYQQTPGQGLQFLFEYFSETQRNKGNFPGRFSGRQFSNSRSEMNVSTLELGDSALYLCASSLGGRGNEKLFFGSGTQLSVL.

V and J are TRBV9 and TRBJ1-6; D might be TRBD1 (5 bases). Germline CDR1 reads SGDLS; CDR2 reads YYNGEE. The V gene lost 0 bases and the J gene lost 9 bases, with 10 bases spanning the gap. CDR3 length: 14 amino acids. The CDR3 loop is CASSVGGTGSPLHF. For the CDR3, the DNA is TGTGCCAGCAGCGTAGGGGGCACGGGTTCACCCCTCCACTTT.

The rearrangement links TRBV27 to TRBJ1-1; TRBD1 is a possible D gene (5 bases). Trimming took off 7 bases at V and 7 bases at J, with 10 bases between the two ends. Looked up from germline, CDR1 is MNHEY and CDR2 is SMNVEV (reference sequence). This CDR3 comprises 11 residues. In nucleotides, the CDR3 is TGTGCCAGCAATAGGGGCGGTGAAGCTTTCTTT. Translation gives CASNRGGEAFF.

This clone was observed a few times. The chain employs TRBV5-1 and TRBJ1-1; maybe TRBD1 (5 bases). The CDR3 totals 15 residues. Per the germline V gene, CDR1 is SGHRS and CDR2 is YFSETQ. Deletions cut 1 base from V and 6 bases from J, with 16 bases between. The CDR3 reads CASSLIWSAGAEAFF. CDR3 in DNA: TGCGCCAGCAGCTTGATTTGGTCAGCGGGGGCTGAAGCTTTCTTT.